Given below is one TCR beta chain in context. The sample comes from a study of T cell responses to AZD1222 COVID-19 vaccine. TCRdb's table, derived via immunoSEQ multiplex PCR, lists solely in-frame clones and lacks some. The repertoire includes about 92,000 clones, just over 85% of them detected once, and about 10% sits in the top ten. CDR1 and CDR2 (germline): GTSNPN, SVGIG (reference sequence). This CDR3 spans 17 amino acids. The V end lost 2 bases, the J end lost 0 bases, and 17 bases lay between the germline ends. The V gene is TRBV30, the J gene TRBJ1-5; D gene unclear. Here the sequenced sample was peripheral blood, taken on day 0 of AZD1222 vaccination. The receptor's source is an adult in good health. This CDR3 is CAWSPPIQPYSNQPQHF. The CDR3 nucleotides read TGTGCCTGGAGTCCCCCAATCCAGCCGTATAGCAATCAGCCCCAGCATTTT.